This T cell receptor (beta chain) derives from a study of blood T cell repertoires in COVID-19. About the research overall: Acute and convalescent COVID-19 specimens originated in the United States, Italy and Spain. PBMCs, B-cell-depleted T cells, or T cells provided the cDNA or gDNA that made up the material.

This clone was picked up a small number of times. Per the study methods: Counts of nucleated cells, estimated from reference gene primer amplification, were obtained. Method: immunoSEQ multiplex PCR; TCRdb's copy keeps in-frame clones and lacks some. The V and J calls and clone size are taken from that table; D and trimming were inferred from the DNA. The table shows roughly 180,000 clones, with roughly 80% occurring only once. This receptor was taken from a woman aged 30 to 39 with acute or convalescent COVID-19. Source material: peripheral blood.

The chain's CDR3 is CASSVGLASYEQYF. The DNA of the CDR3 is TGTGCCAGCAGCGTCGGACTAGCCTCCTACGAGCAGTACTTC. This chain uses TRBV9 with TRBJ2-7; 8 nucleotides match TRBD2. The CDR3 contains 14 residues. Germline V CDR1 and CDR2: SGDLS, YYNGEE. V lost 2 bases, J lost 0 bases, and 1 base stayed unmatched.